Following are 7 T cell receptor beta chains from one sample sequenced in a study of blood T cell repertoires in COVID-19. Assay: immunoSEQ multiplex PCR; the TCRdb copy retains only in-frame clones and omits some. The sample includes hundreds of thousands of clones, about 85% of them seen just once. Sequencing was carried out using PBMCs or T cells enriched from blood (not recorded which). Every receptor here comes from a woman aged 55-70 years who had recovered from COVID-19.

The DNA of the CDR3 is TGTGCCAGCAGTTACAGTCGGACAGGTGATTATGGCTACACCTTC. Its protein product is CASSYSRTGDYGYTF. The genes are TRBV6-5 and TRBJ1-2; 7 nucleotides match TRBD1. Germline CDR1 is MNHEY and CDR2 is SVGAGI. V was clipped by 2 bases and J by 5 bases; unmatched bases: 8. This CDR3 has 15 amino acids.

The rearrangement joins TRBV12-3 or TRBV12-4 to TRBJ1-3; no clear D. Trimming took 7 bases from V and 3 from J, leaving 7 bases between them. The CDR3 totals 12 residues. The CDR3 DNA follows: TGTGCCAGCACCCTAAATGGAAACACCATATATTTT. This sequence encodes CASTLNGNTIYF.

The V call is TRBV11-2, the J call TRBJ2-7; possibly TRBD2 for D (5 bases). Germline CDR1 SGHAT, CDR2 FQNNGV. CDR3 length: 14 amino acids. Trimming took off 3 bases at V and 2 bases at J, with 11 bases between the two ends. CDR3 loop: CASSFSGSTYEQYV. Here the CDR3 DNA reads TGTGCCAGCAGCTTCAGCGGATCAACCTACGAGCAGTACGTC.

V gene TRBV6-5 combines with J gene TRBJ1-6, with D possibly TRBD1 on 6 matching bases. The CDR3 contains 16 residues. The V gene lost 0 bases and the J gene lost 8 bases, with 14 bases spanning the gap. CDR1 and CDR2 (germline): MNHEY, SVGAGI. This CDR3 is CASSYSGGRQDSPLHF. In nucleotides, the CDR3 is TGTGCCAGCAGTTACTCGGGGGGGCGGCAGGATTCACCCCTCCACTTT.

The chain carries TRBV11-3 and TRBJ1-2; D is perhaps TRBD1 (5 bases). This CDR3 region has 15 residues. Deletions cut 5 bases from V and 3 bases from J, with 16 bases between. The V gene's germline CDR1 is SGHNT and CDR2 YENEEA. The CDR3 sequence: CASSPPGGLYYGYTF. CDR3 sequence (DNA): TGTGCCAGCAGCCCCCCCGGGGGACTATACTATGGCTACACCTTC.

The V call is TRBV27, the J call TRBJ1-5; 10 bases are shared with TRBD1. Trimming removed 3 bases from V and 4 bases from J; junction bases left unmatched: 6. The CDR3 contains 16 residues. CDR1 MNHEY and CDR2 SMNVEV come from the germline V gene (reference sequence). The DNA for the CDR3 is TGTGCCAGCAGTTTGACAGGGGGCGCGATAAATCAGCCCCAGCATTTT. Translating it yields CASSLTGGAINQPQHF.

The CDR3, as DNA: TGCGCCAGCAGCCTCTCCGGGGGAGTCCAAGAGACCCAGTACTTC. Encoded protein: CASSLSGGVQETQYF. The chain is built from TRBV5-1 and TRBJ2-5; possible D gene TRBD2, 6 bases. The CDR3 totals 15 residues. The germline V gene encodes CDR1 SGHRS and CDR2 YFSETQ. V shed 4 bases and J shed 1 base, with 14 bases lying between them.